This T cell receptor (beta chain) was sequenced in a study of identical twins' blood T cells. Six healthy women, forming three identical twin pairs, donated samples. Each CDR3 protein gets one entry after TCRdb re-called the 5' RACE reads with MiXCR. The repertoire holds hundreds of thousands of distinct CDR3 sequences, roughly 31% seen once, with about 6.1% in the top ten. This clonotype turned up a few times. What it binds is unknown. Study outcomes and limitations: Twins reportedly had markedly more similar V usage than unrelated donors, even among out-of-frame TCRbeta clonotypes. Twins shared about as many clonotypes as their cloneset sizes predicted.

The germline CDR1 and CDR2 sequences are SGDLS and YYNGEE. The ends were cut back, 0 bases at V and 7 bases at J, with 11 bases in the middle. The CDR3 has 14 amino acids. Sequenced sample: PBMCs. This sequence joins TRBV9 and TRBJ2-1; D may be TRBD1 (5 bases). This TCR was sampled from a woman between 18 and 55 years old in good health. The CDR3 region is CASSVGIGVNEQFF. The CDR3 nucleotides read TGTGCCAGCAGCGTAGGGATAGGGGTGAATGAGCAGTTCTTC. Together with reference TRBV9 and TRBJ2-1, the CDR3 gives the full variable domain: DSGVTQTPKHLITATGQRVTLRCSPRSGDLSVYWYQQSLDQGLQFLIQYYNGEERAKGNILERFSAQQFPDLHSELNLSSLELGDSALYFCASSVGIGVNEQFFGPGTRLTVL.